This TCR beta chain was observed in a study of Graves' ophthalmopathy and Graves' hyperthyroidism. Turning to the study itself: If no ophthalmopathy appeared within 18 months of follow-up, hyperthyroidism was termed stable.

In its sample, this clonotype was seen many times. Its cognate antigen is unknown. None of the included patients had other autoimmune diseases, uncontrolled infections, pregnancy or lactation, as these led to exclusion. Study-wide findings and caveats: Thyroid clonotypes that were expanded above 0.001 frequency mostly also appeared in blood.

The sequenced template was RNA, covering the TCR beta CDR3 region. HTBI primers were employed in first-round RT-PCR, then a second-round multiplex PCR followed. TCRdb itself ran the multiplex PCR reads through MiXCR, one entry per CDR3 protein. The sample lists more than 1,000,000 distinct CDR3 sequences; approximately 35% were seen once. CDR1 and CDR2 (germline): SQVTM, ANQGSEA. The length of the CDR3 is 13 residues. Sequenced sample: peripheral blood or thyroid tissue (not recorded which). The chain uses TRBV29-1 and TRBJ2-5, with D possibly TRBD2 on 6 matching bases. The receptor's source is an adult man with Graves' hyperthyroidism. The CDR3 DNA reads as TGCAGTTGCTCGGCGGGGACTGGGGAGACCCAGTACTTC. As protein: CSCSAGTGETQYF.